This T cell receptor beta chain stems from a study of blood T cell repertoires in COVID-19. Study details: Whether acute or convalescent, the COVID-19 samples came from the United States, Italy and Spain.

CDR3 size: 13 residues. Per germline, CDR1 KGHDR and CDR2 SFDVKD. The junction had 7 bases not matched to a gene; V was cut back by 10 bases and J by 3 bases. The repertoire was sequenced with immunoSEQ multiplex PCR; TCRdb's copy has only in-frame clones and lacks some. The sample holds roughly 250,000 clones; 75% to 90% are singletons and the top ten take 4.3%. Those enrolled, adults aged roughly 18 to 90 years, came from fewer than 25 US areas. The study assigned cohorts using participant-reported clinical history. Recovered participants had two consecutive negative NP/OP PCR tests, healthcare professional clearance, or symptom resolution.

Input material: PBMCs or T cells enriched from blood (not recorded which). This TCR came from a woman younger than 45 who had recovered from COVID-19. This sequence joins TRBV24-1 and TRBJ1-1; 7 bases map to TRBD1. The CDR3, as DNA: TGTGCCACTCGTAGACAGGGCGACACTGAAGCTTTCTTT. As protein: CATRRQGDTEAFF.